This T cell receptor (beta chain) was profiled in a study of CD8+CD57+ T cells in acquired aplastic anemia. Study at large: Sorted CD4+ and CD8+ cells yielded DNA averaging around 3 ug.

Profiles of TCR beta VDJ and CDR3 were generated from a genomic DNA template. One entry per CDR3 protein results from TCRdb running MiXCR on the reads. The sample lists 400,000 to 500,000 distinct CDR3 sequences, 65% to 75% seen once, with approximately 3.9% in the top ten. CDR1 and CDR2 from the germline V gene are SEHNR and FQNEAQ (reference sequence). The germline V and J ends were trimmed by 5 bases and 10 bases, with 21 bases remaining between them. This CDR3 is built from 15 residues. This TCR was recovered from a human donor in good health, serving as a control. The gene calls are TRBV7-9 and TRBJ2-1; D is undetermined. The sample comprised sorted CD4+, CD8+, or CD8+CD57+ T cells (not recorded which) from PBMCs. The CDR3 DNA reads TGTGCCAGCAGCGTTTCTCTGCTGTCTGCCGGGGAGCAGTTCTTC. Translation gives CASSVSLLSAGEQFF.